Each of the 9 T cell receptor beta chains below was sequenced from the same sample in a study of spatial heterogeneity in lung cancer. Stated time point: sample taken at primary tumor resection. One entry per CDR3 protein, called by TCRdb with MiXCR from the 5' RACE reads. The sample includes about 42,000 distinct CDR3 sequences, 6.8% of them seen just once. The sequenced sample was PBMCs, obtained at surgery. The receptor set was obtained from a female donor with early-stage non-small cell lung cancer.

This clonotype occurred a few times. This rearrangement joins TRBV20-1 to TRBJ1-1; D uncertain. The V gene lost 3 bases and the J gene lost 4 bases, with 6 bases spanning the gap. The CDR3 loop spans 11 amino acids. Germline V gene data show CDR1 as DFQATT and CDR2 as SNEGSKA (reference sequence). This chain's CDR3 is CSARGVTEAFF. CDR3 DNA sequence: TGCAGTGCTAGGGGTGTCACTGAAGCTTTCTTT.

This clonotype was observed at least ten times. The V and J genes are TRBV7-2 and TRBJ1-1; tentatively, D is TRBD1 (5 bases). Germline assignment: CDR1 SGHTA and CDR2 FQGNSA. There are 15 residues in the CDR3. V gave up 5 bases and J gave up 1 base, with 14 bases separating them. DNA for the CDR3: TGTGCCAGCAGCCCCCAGGGATGGGGGAACACTGAAGCTTTCTTT. Its protein is CASSPQGWGNTEAFF.

This clonotype was observed many times. The chain has TRBV11-3 and TRBJ1-3; TRBD1 might be the D (5 bases). Germline CDR1 SGHNT, CDR2 YENEEA. The CDR3 sequence is 15 residues long. Trimming took off 5 bases at V and 3 bases at J, with 14 bases between the two ends. CDR3 residues: CASSRGVADGNTIYF. CDR3 bases: TGTGCCAGCAGCCGAGGGGTGGCAGATGGAAACACCATATATTTT.

Ten or more counts support this clonotype. The chain combines TRBV7-2 with TRBJ2-2; the match to TRBD2 covers 9 bases. The germline V gene has CDR1 SGHTA and CDR2 FQGNSA. This CDR3 has 16 residues. The trim removed 2 bases at V and 4 bases at J, leaving 5 bases unmatched. Written as DNA, the CDR3 is TGTGCCAGCAGCTTAAGGCTAGCGGGGAGCACCGGGGAGCTGTTTTTT. It translates to CASSLRLAGSTGELFF.

The CDR3 bases are TGCGCCAGCAGCCTACCAGGAGGGAACACCGGGGAGCTGTTTTTT. The encoded protein is CASSLPGGNTGELFF. The rearrangement links TRBV5-1 to TRBJ2-2; D perhaps matches TRBD2 (5 bases). Germline CDR1 is SGHRS and CDR2 is YFSETQ. V lost 4 bases and J lost 1, with 11 bases in between. The CDR3 totals 15 residues.

Relative to its sample, this clonotype is medium-sized. The chain employs TRBV27 and TRBJ2-7, with TRBD1 as a possible D gene (6 bases). Trimming shortened V by 5 bases and J by 0 bases, and 11 bases separated the two germline ends. From germline, CDR1 is MNHEY and CDR2 SMNVEV (reference sequence). There are 14 residues in the CDR3. For the CDR3, the DNA is TGTGCCAGCAGTGGTCAGGGGAGCTCCTACGAGCAGTACTTC. Translating it yields CASSGQGSSYEQYF.

The sample holds many counts of this clonotype. The rearrangement links TRBV4-2 to TRBJ2-2, with 7 bases matching TRBD2. The germline V gene encodes CDR1 LGHNA and CDR2 YNFKEQ. The CDR3 runs to 15 residues. The J segment lost 3 bases and the V segment lost 4 bases, leaving 5 bases of the junction unmatched. The chain's CDR3 is CASSRSGDYTGELFF. The CDR3 DNA reads TGTGCCAGCAGCCGGAGCGGGGACTACACCGGGGAGCTGTTTTTT.

This clonotype was seen a handful of times. This chain joins TRBV2 and TRBJ2-7, with TRBD2 as a possible D gene (7 bases). Germline values: CDR1 SNHLY, CDR2 FYNNEI. CDR3 length: 13 amino acids. V shed 7 bases and J shed 0 bases, with 10 bases lying between them. The CDR3 protein is CASTGGLSYEQYF. CDR3 DNA sequence: TGTGCCAGCACCGGGGGGCTCTCCTACGAGCAGTACTTC.

This clonotype was seen a few times. CDR3 sequence: CASIGILTSGSYEQYF. The CDR3 nucleotides read TGCGCCAGCATAGGAATATTAACATCGGGTTCCTACGAGCAGTACTTC. This rearrangement joins TRBV10-1 to TRBJ2-7; D is ambiguous. Trimming took off 7 bases at V and 1 base at J, with 20 bases between the two ends. The CDR3 totals 16 residues. CDR1 and CDR2 (germline): WNHNN, SYGVQD (reference sequence).